This T cell receptor beta chain was sequenced during a study of blood T cells in healthy people across ages. J was trimmed by 11 bases and V by 6 bases; bases with no gene match: 16. The CDR3 has 15 amino acids. The germline V gene has CDR1 MNHGY and CDR2 SAAAGT. The use of a sample-barcoded 5' primer and a J-beta primer mix characterized a second PCR of roughly 7 to 11 cycles. With 12 random nucleotides, a template-switch adaptor tagged each individual cDNA molecule. TCRdb recomputed calls from the 5' RACE reads with MiXCR, one row per CDR3 protein. The sample gives about 930,000 distinct CDR3 sequences, approximately 32% of which show up once; about 10% is in the top ten. For this clonotype: Antigen unknown.

Points from the study as a whole: With age, beta diversity per million T cells declined roughly linearly, significantly by 30 to 50.

These same records also appear under a second study, on T cells of mothers and their children. As that report states: Donation came from three healthy Caucasian mothers together with their six children.

Specimen: blood. V gene TRBV6-8 combines with J gene TRBJ2-5; 9 bases fit TRBD1. This clonotype was obtained from a woman in her forties in good health. CDR3 sequence: CASRRWTGDGNEQYF. The CDR3 coding sequence is TGTGCCAGCAGGAGATGGACAGGGGATGGAAATGAGCAGTACTTC.